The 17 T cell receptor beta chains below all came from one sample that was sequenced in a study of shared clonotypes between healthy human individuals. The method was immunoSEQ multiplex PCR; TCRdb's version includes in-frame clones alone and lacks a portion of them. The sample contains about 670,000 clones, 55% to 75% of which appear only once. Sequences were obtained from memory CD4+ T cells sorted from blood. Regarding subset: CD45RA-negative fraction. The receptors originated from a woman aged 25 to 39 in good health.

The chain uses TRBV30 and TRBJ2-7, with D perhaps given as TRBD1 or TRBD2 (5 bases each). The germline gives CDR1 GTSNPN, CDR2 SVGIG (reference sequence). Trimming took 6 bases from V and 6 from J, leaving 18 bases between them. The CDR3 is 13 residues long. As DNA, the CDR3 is TGTGCCTGCCGCCGGGACCTTAGGAGCGAGCAGTACTTC. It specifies CACRRDLRSEQYF. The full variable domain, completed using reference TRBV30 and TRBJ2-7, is SQTIHQWPATLVQPVGSPLSLECTVEGTSNPNLYWYRQAAGRGLQLLFYSVGIGQISSEVPQNLSASRPQDRQFILSSKKLLLSDSGFYLCACRRDLRSEQYFGPGTRLTVT.

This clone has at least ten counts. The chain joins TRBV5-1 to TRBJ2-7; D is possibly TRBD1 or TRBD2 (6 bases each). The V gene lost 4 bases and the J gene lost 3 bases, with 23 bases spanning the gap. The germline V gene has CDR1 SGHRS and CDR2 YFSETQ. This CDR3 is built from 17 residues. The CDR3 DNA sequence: TGCGCCAGCAGCCCCGGAGGGCTTGGGGGCGGGTTCTACGAGCAGTACTTC. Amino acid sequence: CASSPGGLGGGFYEQYF.

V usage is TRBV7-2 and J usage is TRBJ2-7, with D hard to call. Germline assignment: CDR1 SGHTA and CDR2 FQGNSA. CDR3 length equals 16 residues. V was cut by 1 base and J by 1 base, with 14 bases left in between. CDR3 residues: CASSLVGTVTSYEQYF. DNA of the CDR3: TGTGCCAGCAGCTTAGTAGGTACAGTCACGTCCTACGAGCAGTACTTC.

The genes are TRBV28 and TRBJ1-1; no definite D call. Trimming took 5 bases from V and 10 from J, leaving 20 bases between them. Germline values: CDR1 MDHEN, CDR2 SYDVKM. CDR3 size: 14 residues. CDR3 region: CASSLFSPPGPAFF. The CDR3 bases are TGTGCCAGCAGTCTGTTCTCACCTCCGGGCCCAGCTTTCTTT.

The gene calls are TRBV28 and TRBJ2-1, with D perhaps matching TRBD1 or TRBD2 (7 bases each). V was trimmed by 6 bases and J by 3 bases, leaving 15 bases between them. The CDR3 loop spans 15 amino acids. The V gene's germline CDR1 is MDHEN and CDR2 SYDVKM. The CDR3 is CASRIQGGDYNEQFF. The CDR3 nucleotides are TGTGCCAGCAGGATTCAGGGGGGGGACTACAATGAGCAGTTCTTC. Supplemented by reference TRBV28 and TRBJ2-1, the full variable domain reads DVKVTQSSRYLVKRTGEKVFLECVQDMDHENMFWYRQDPGLGLRLIYFSYDVKMKEKGDIPEGYSVSREKKERFSLILESASTNQTSMYLCASRIQGGDYNEQFFGPGTRLTVL.

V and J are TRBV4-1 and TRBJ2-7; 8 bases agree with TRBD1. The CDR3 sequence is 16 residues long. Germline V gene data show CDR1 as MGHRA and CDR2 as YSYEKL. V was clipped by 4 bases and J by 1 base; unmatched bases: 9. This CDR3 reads CASSPALQGASYEQYF. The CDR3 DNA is TGCGCCAGCAGCCCTGCTTTGCAGGGGGCATCCTACGAGCAGTACTTC.

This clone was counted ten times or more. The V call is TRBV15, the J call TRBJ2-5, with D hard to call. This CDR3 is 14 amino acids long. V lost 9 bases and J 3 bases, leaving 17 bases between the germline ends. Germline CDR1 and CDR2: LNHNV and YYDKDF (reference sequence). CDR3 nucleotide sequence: TGTGCCACTAACACTGGGCAGCCAAAAGAGACCCAGTACTTC. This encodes CATNTGQPKETQYF.

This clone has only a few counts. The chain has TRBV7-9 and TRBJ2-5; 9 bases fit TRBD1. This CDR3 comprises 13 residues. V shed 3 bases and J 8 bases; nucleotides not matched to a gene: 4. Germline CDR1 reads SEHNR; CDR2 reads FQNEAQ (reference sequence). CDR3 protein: CASSFTGGNTQYF. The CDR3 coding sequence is TGTGCCAGCAGCTTCACAGGGGGCAACACCCAGTACTTC.

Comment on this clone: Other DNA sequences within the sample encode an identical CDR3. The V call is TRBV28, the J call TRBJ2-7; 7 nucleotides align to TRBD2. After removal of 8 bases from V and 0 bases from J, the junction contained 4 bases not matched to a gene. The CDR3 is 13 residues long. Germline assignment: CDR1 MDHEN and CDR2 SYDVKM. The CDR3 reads CASSGGSSYEQYF. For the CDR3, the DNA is TGTGCCAGCTCGGGCGGGAGCTCCTACGAGCAGTACTTC.

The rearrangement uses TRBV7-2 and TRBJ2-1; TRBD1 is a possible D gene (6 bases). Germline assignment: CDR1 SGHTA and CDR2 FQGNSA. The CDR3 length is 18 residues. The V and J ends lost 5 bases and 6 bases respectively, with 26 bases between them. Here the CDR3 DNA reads TGTGCCAGCAGCCCCAATGTCTTGTGGCAGGGGTACGGCAATGAGCAGTTCTTC. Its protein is CASSPNVLWQGYGNEQFF.

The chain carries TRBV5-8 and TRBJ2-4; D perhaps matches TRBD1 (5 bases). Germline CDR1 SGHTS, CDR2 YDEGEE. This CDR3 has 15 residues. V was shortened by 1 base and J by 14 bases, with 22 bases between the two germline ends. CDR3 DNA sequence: TGTGCCAGCAGCTTGAAAGGGGCCACGGCGAGTTTAGAGTACTTC. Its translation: CASSLKGATASLEYF.

CDR3 coding DNA: TGCGCCAGCAGCCCAGGGACTAGCGGGTACTCCTACGAGCAGTACTTC. Translated, it gives CASSPGTSGYSYEQYF. This rearrangement joins TRBV5-1 to TRBJ2-7; 12 nucleotides agree with TRBD2. Germline CDR1 SGHRS, CDR2 YFSETQ. The CDR3 covers 16 residues. After removal of 4 bases from V and 0 bases from J, the junction contained 5 bases not matched to a gene.

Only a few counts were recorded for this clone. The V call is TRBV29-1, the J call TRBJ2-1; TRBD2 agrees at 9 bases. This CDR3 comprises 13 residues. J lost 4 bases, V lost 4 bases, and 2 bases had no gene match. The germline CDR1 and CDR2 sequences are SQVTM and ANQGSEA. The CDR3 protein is CSVGLAVYNEQFF. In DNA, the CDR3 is TGCAGCGTTGGACTAGCGGTTTACAATGAGCAGTTCTTC.

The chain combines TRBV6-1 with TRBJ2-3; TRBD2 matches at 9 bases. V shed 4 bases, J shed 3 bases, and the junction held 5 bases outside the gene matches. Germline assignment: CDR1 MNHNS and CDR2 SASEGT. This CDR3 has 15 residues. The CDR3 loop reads CASSAAGGRTDTQYF. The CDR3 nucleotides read TGTGCCAGCAGTGCGGCGGGAGGGCGTACAGATACGCAGTATTTT.

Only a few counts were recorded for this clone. CDR3 nucleotides: TGCAGCGTTGATGTGGCCCCAACCACAGATACGCAGTATTTT. Encoded protein: CSVDVAPTTDTQYF. The rearrangement joins TRBV29-1 to TRBJ2-3, with D uncertain. Germline-derived CDR1 and CDR2 are SQVTM and ANQGSEA. The CDR3 spans 14 residues. V was trimmed by 3 bases and J by 2 bases, leaving 12 bases between them.

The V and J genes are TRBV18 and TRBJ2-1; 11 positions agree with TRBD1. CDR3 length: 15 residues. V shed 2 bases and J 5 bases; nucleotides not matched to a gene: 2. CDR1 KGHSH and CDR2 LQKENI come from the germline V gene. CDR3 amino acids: CASSPGQGADNEQFF. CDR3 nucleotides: TGTGCCAGCTCACCAGGACAGGGGGCTGACAATGAGCAGTTCTTC.

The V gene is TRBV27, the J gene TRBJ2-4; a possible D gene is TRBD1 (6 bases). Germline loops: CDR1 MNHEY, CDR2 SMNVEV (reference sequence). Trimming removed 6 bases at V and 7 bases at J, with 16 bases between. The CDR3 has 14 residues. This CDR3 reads CASSRGFQGNIQYF. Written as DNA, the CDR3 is TGTGCCAGCAGCCGGGGTTTCCAGGGGAACATTCAGTACTTC.